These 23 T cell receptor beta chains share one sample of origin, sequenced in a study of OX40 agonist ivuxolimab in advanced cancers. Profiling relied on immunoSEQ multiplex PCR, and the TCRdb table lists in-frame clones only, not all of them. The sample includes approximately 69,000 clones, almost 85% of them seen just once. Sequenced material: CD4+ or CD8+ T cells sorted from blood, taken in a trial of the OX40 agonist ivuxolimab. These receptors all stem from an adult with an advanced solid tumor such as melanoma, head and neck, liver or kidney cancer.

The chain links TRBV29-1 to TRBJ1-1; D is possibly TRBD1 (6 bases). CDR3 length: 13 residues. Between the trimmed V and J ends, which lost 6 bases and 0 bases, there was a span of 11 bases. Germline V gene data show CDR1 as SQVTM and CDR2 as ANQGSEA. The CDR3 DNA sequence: TGCAGCGTCGGCGGACAGCTGAACACTGAAGCTTTCTTT. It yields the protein CSVGGQLNTEAFF. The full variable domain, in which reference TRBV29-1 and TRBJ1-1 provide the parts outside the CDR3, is SAVISQKPSRDICQRGTSLTIQCQVDSQVTMMFWYRQQPGQSLTLIATANQGSEATYESGFVIDKFPISRPNLTFSTLTVSNMSPEDSSIYLCSVGGQLNTEAFFGQGTRLTVV.

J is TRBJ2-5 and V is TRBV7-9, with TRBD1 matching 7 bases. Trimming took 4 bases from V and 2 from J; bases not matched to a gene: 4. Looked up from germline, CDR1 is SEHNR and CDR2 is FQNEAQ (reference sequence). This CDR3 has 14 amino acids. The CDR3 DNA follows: TGTGCCAGCAGCTGGGGACAGACTCAAGAGACCCAGTACTTC. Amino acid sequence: CASSWGQTQETQYF. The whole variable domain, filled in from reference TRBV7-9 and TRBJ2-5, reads DTGVSQNPRHKITKRGQNVTFRCDPISEHNRLYWYRQTLGQGPEFLTYFQNEAQLEKSRLLSDRFSAERPKGSFSTLEIQRTEQGDSAMYLCASSWGQTQETQYFGPGTRLLVL.

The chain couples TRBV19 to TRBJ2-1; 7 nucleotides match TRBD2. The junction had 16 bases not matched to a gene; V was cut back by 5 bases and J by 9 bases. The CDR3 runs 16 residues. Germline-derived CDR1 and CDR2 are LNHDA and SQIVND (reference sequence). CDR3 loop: CASSLTGDYRRAEQFF. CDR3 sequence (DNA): TGTGCCAGTAGTCTAACCGGGGACTATCGTCGGGCTGAGCAGTTCTTC.

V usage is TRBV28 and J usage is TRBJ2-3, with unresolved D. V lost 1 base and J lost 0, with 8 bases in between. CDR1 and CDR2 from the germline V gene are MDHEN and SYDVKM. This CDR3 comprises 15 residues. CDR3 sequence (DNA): TGTGCCAGCAGTTTATCTGGAAGGAGCACAGATACGCAGTATTTT. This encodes CASSLSGRSTDTQYF.

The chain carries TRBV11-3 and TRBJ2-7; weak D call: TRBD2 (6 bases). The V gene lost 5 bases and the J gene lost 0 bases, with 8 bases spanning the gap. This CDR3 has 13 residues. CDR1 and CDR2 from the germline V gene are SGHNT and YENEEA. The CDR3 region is CASSPGDSYEQYF. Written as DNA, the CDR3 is TGTGCCAGCAGCCCGGGGGACTCCTACGAGCAGTACTTC.

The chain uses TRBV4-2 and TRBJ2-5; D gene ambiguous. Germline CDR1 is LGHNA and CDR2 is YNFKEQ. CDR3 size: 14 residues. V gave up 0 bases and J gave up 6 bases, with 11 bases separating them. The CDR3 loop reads CASSQDGREKTQYF. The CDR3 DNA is TGTGCCAGCAGCCAAGATGGGCGAGAAAAGACCCAGTACTTC.

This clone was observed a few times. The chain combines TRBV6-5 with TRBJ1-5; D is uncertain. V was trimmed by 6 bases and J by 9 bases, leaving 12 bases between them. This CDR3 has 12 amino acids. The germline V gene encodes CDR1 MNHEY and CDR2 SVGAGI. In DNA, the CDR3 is TGTGCCAGCAGCCAGGCCGGCGGGCCCCAGCATTTT. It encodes CASSQAGGPQHF.

CDR3 region: CASRRWDNPGNTIYF. The CDR3 region has the DNA TGTGCCAGCAGGCGTTGGGACAACCCTGGAAACACCATATATTTT. The chain combines TRBV28 with TRBJ1-3; D is possibly TRBD1 (6 bases). The length of the CDR3 is 15 residues. Per germline, CDR1 MDHEN and CDR2 SYDVKM. V lost 6 bases and J lost 2, with 14 bases in between.

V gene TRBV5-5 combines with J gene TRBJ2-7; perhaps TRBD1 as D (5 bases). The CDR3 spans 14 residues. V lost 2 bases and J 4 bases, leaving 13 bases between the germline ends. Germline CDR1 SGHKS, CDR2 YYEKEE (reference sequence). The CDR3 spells CASSFSTVSYEQYF. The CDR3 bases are TGTGCCAGCAGCTTTTCGACAGTCTCGTACGAGCAGTACTTC.

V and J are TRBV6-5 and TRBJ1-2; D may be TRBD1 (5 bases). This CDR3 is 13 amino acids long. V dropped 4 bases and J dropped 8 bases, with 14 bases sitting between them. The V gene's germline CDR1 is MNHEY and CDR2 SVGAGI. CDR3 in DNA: TGTGCCAGCAGTTTCTCAGGGTCGAGAGGCTACACCTTC. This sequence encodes CASSFSGSRGYTF.

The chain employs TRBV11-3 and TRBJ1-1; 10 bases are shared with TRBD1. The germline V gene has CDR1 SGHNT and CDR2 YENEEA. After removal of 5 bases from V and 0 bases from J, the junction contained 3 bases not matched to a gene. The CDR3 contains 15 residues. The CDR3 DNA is TGTGCCAGCAGCGTAGGGACAGGGGTGAACACTGAAGCTTTCTTT. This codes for CASSVGTGVNTEAFF.

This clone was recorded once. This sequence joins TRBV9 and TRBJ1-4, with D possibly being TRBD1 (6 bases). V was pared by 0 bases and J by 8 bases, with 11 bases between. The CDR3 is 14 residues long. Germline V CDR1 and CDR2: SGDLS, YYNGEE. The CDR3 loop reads CASSVGGREEKLFF. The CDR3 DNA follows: TGTGCCAGCAGCGTAGGGGGGCGCGAGGAAAAACTGTTTTTT. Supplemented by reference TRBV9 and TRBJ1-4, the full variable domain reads DSGVTQTPKHLITATGQRVTLRCSPRSGDLSVYWYQQSLDQGLQFLIQYYNGEERAKGNILERFSAQQFPDLHSELNLSSLELGDSALYFCASSVGGREEKLFFGSGTQLSVL.

This CDR3 is CASSLYGDDTEAFF. CDR3 coding DNA: TGTGCCAGCAGCTTATATGGGGACGACACTGAAGCTTTCTTT. The chain employs TRBV7-9 and TRBJ1-1, with D possibly matching TRBD1 (5 bases). The germline V gene has CDR1 SEHNR and CDR2 FQNEAQ (reference sequence). This CDR3 contains 14 residues. V lost 2 bases and J 3 bases, leaving 10 bases between the germline ends.

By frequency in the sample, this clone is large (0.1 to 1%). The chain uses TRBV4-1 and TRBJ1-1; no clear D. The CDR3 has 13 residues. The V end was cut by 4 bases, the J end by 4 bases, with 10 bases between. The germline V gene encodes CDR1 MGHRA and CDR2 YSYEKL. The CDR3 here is CASSPREVTEAFF. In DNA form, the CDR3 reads TGCGCCAGCAGCCCCCGGGAGGTCACTGAAGCTTTCTTT.

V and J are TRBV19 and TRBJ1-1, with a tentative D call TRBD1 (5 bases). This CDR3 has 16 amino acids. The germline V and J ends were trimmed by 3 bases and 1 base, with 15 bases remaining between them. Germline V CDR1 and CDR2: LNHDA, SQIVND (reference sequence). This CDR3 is CASSIPRGRENTEAFF. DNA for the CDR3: TGTGCCAGTAGTATCCCCCGGGGCAGGGAGAACACTGAAGCTTTCTTT.

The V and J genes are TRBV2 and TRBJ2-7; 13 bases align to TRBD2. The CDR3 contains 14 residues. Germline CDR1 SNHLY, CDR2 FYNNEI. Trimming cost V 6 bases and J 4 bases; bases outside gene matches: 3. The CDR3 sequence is CASRLTSGGYEQYF. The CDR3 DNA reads TGTGCCAGCAGGCTGACTAGCGGGGGGTACGAGCAGTACTTC.

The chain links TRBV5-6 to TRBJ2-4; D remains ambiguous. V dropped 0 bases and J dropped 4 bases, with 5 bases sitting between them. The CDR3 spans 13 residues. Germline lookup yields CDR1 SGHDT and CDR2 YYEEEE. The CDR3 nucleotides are TGTGCCAGCAGCTTGGGTCCTAAAAACATTCAGTACTTC. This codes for CASSLGPKNIQYF.

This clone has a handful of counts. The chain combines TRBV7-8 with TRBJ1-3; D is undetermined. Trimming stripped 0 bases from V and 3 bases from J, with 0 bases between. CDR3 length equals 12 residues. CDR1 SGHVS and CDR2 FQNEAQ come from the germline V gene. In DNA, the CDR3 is TGTGCCAGCAGCTTAGCTGGAAACACCATATATTTT. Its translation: CASSLAGNTIYF.

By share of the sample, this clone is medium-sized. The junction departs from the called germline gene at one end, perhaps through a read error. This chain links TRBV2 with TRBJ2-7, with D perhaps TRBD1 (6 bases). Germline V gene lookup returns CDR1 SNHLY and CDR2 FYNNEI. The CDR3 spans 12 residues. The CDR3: CASIEQGSEQYF. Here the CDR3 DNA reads TGTGCCAGCATTGAACAGGGTAGCGAGCAGTACTTC.

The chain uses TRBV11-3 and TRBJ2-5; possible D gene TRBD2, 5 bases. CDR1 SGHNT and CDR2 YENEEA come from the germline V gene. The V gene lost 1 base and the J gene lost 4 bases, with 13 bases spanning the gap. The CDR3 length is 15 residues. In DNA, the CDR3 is TGTGCCAGCAGCTTAGGGGAGACACCGACAGAGACCCAGTACTTC. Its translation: CASSLGETPTETQYF.

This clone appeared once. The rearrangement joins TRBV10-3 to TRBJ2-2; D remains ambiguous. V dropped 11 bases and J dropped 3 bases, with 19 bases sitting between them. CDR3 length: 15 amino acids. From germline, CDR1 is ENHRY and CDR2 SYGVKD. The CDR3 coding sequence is TGTGCCGCAGGAGATGGGCAGGCTCACACCGGGGAGCTGTTTTTT. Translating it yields CAAGDGQAHTGELFF.

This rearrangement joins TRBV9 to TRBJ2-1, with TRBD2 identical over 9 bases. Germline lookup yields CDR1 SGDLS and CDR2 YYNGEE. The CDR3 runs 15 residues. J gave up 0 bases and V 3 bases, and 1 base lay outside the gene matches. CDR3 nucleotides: TGTGCCAGCAGCGCTAGCGGGGCCTCCTACAATGAGCAGTTCTTC. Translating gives CASSASGASYNEQFF.

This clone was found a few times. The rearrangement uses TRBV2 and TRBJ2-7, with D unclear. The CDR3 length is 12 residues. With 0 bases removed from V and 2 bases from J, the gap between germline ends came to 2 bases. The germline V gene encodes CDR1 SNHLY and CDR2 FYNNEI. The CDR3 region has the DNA TGTGCCAGCAGTGAAGCAGCCTACGAGCAGTACTTC. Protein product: CASSEAAYEQYF.